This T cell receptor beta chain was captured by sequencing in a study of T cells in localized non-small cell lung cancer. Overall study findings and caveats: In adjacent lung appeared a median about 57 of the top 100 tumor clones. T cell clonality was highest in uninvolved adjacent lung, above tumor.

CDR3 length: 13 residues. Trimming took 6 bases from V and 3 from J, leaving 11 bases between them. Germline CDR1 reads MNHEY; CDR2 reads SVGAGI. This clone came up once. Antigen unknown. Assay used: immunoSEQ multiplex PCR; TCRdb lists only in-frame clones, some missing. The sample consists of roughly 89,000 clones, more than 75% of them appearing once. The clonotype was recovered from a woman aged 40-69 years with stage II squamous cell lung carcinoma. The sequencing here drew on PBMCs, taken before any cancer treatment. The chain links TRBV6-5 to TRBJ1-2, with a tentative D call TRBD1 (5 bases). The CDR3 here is CASRRGTDYGYTF. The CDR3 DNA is TGTGCCAGCAGACGAGGGACCGACTATGGCTACACCTTC.